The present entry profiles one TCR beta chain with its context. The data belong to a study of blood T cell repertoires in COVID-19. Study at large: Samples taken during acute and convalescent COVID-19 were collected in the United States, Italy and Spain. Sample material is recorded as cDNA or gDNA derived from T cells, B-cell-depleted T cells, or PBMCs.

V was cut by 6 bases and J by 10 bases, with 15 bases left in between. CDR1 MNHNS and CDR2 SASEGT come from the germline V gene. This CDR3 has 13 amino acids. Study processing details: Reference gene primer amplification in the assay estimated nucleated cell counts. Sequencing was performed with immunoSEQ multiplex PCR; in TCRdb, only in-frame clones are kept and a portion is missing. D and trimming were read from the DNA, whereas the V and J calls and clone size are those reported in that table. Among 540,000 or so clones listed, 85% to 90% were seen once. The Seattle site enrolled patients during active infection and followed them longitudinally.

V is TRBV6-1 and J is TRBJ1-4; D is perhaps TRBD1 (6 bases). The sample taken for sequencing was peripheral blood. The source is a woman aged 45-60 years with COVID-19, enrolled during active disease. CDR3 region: CASSHRVSGKLFF. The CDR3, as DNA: TGTGCCAGCAGCCACAGGGTTTCGGGAAAACTGTTTTTT.